The sequence of this TCR beta chain was determined in a study of post-analysis software for immune sequencing data. Turning to the study itself: Progressive-relapsing, secondary progressive and relapsing-remitting multiple sclerosis were among the disease courses included.

Study-level findings and limits: Relative to controls, patients with multiple sclerosis showed significantly lower normalized Chao1 diversity. Strong co-clustering by F measure linked samples that shared a preparation batch. Five TRBV segments, including TRBV5-6, TRBV5-1 and TRBV20-1, were more frequent in patients than controls.

Comment on this clonotype: Its antigen is as yet unknown.

Tagging with unique molecular identifiers was a feature of the TCR beta cDNA libraries. Between about 1 and 11 million T cells gave rise to some 470,000 cDNA molecules. TCRdb re-analysed the PCR reads in MiXCR, keeping a single row per CDR3 protein. Here the sample spans 650,000 to 850,000 distinct CDR3 sequences, roughly 46% being singletons. Germline assignment: CDR1 SGHTA and CDR2 FQGNSA. The CDR3 covers 16 residues. The J segment lost 3 bases and the V segment lost 5 bases, leaving 8 bases of the junction unmatched. The sequencing input was blood. This clonotype was sampled from a girl aged 10-17 years with multiple sclerosis. The chain links TRBV7-2 to TRBJ2-4; TRBD1 agrees at 9 bases. In nucleotides, the CDR3 is TGTGCCAGCAGCCCCACAGGGGGCTTGGGCAAAAACATTCAGTACTTC. Its protein product is CASSPTGGLGKNIQYF. Full variable domain (outside the CDR3, taken from reference TRBV7-2 and TRBJ2-4): GAGVSQSPSNKVTEKGKDVELRCDPISGHTALYWYRQSLGQGLEFLIYFQGNSAPDKSGLPSDRFSAERTGGSVSTLTIQRTQQEDSAVYLCASSPTGGLGKNIQYFGAGTRLSVL.